The entry below describes one T cell receptor beta chain. This sample is drawn from a study of control samples from healthy donors and cancer patients. The CDR3 loop spans 12 amino acids. Germline V gives CDR1 LGHDT, CDR2 YNNKEL (reference sequence). Trimming pared 1 base from V and 9 bases from J, leaving 8 bases between. TCRdb keeps only in-frame clones here, not all; method: immunoSEQ multiplex PCR. The table has around 22,000 clones, approximately 83% seen once; the top ten hold roughly 27%. The chain combines TRBV3-1 (or the pseudogene TRBV3-2) with TRBJ2-3; D is undetermined. Sequenced: PBMCs. The receptor's source is a man between 60 and 75 years old with head and neck cancer. The CDR3: CASSQGLGTQYF. The CDR3 DNA follows: TGTGCCAGCAGCCAAGGGCTAGGAACGCAGTATTTT.